This is a list of T cell receptor beta chains from one sample in a study of blood T cell repertoires in COVID-19. The assay was immunoSEQ multiplex PCR, and TCRdb's table has in-frame clones only and misses some. The sample comprises around 250,000 clones, over 75% of which are singletons, and approximately 9% rests with the top ten. Sequencing was carried out using peripheral blood. These receptors came from a human donor in a cohort sampled during active COVID-19. Each CDR3 is given with its conserved first and last residue. Each record gives: J gene, V gene, D gene, clone size, CDR3 protein, CDR3 DNA. D genes are given only for firm matches. The size field is filled for only some rows; it gives once, few, many or a size class.

J: TRBJ2-3; V: TRBV11-2; D: TRBD2; size: few; CDR3: CASSPLAVSTDTQYF; DNA: TGTGCCAGCAGCCCGCTAGCGGTCAGCACAGATACGCAGTATTTT
J: TRBJ2-5; V: TRBV4-2; D: TRBD2; size: once; CDR3: CASSQEFGTSGQETQYF; DNA: TGTGCCAGCAGCCAAGAATTTGGGACTAGCGGACAAGAGACCCAGTACTTC
J: TRBJ2-2; V: TRBV2; D: TRBD1; size: NA; CDR3: CASSYPGQVTNTGELFF; DNA: TGTGCCAGCAGCTACCCGGGACAGGTCACGAACACCGGGGAGCTGTTTTTT
J: TRBJ1-2; V: TRBV19; D: NA; size: NA; CDR3: CASSKGTKYGWTF; DNA: TGTGCCAGTAGTAAGGGGACAAAGTATGGGTGGACCTTC
J: TRBJ2-7; V: TRBV6-6; D: NA; size: once; CDR3: CASSYSASYEQYF; DNA: TGTGCCAGCAGTTACAGCGCCAGCTACGAGCAGTACTTC
J: TRBJ2-7; V: TRBV5-5; D: NA; size: NA; CDR3: CASSPTLYYEQYF; DNA: TGTGCCAGCAGTCCGACACTTTACTACGAGCAGTACTTC
J: TRBJ1-6; V: TRBV28; D: TRBD1; size: NA; CDR3: CASSFGRQGSSYNSPLHF; DNA: TGTGCCAGCAGTTTCGGGCGACAGGGAAGCTCCTATAATTCACCCCTCCACTTT
J: TRBJ2-1; V: TRBV2; D: TRBD2; size: NA; CDR3: CASSETGLAGEDEQFF; DNA: TGTGCCAGCAGTGAAACGGGACTAGCGGGAGAGGATGAGCAGTTCTTC
J: TRBJ1-6; V: TRBV19; D: NA; size: NA; CDR3: CASSIRGSNSPLHF; DNA: TGTGCCAGTAGTATACGGGGAAGTAATTCACCCCTCCACTTT
J: TRBJ2-7; V: TRBV10-1; D: TRBD2; size: once; CDR3: CASSDFPIEKREDQYF; DNA: TGCGCCAGCAGTGACTTCCCCATTGAAAAGCGGGAGGACCAGTACTTC
J: TRBJ2-1; V: TRBV6-2/TRBV6-3; D: NA; size: NA; CDR3: CASSYMAGPYNEQFF; DNA: TGTGCCAGCAGTTACATGGCAGGGCCATACAATGAGCAGTTCTTC
J: TRBJ2-3; V: TRBV5-6; D: NA; size: NA; CDR3: CASSLFMGTERGTDTQYF; DNA: TGTGCCAGCAGCTTGTTTATGGGGACAGAGCGGGGCACAGATACGCAGTATTTT
J: TRBJ1-5; V: TRBV25-1; D: NA; size: few; CDR3: CASSVNQDQPQHF; DNA: TGTGCCAGCAGTGTAAATCAGGATCAGCCCCAGCATTTT
J: TRBJ1-5; V: TRBV12-5; D: NA; size: NA; CDR3: CASAAEGLSNQPQHF; DNA: TGTGCTAGTGCCGCGGAAGGCCTCAGCAATCAGCCCCAGCATTTT
J: TRBJ1-1; V: TRBV29-1; D: TRBD1; size: NA; CDR3: CSVDSHPGQGAKVSNTEAFF; DNA: TGCAGCGTTGATAGCCACCCGGGACAGGGGGCCAAAGTTTCGAACACTGAAGCTTTCTTT
J: TRBJ2-7; V: TRBV9; D: TRBD1; size: NA; CDR3: CASSVVAGGEQYF; DNA: TGTGCCAGCAGCGTAGTGGCAGGGGGCGAGCAGTACTTC
J: TRBJ2-3; V: TRBV5-4; D: NA; size: NA; CDR3: CASRAVHSTDTQYF; DNA: TGTGCCAGCCGAGCGGTACATAGCACAGATACGCAGTATTTT
J: TRBJ2-5; V: TRBV9; D: NA; size: once; CDR3: CASSAPLTRARIETQYF; DNA: TGTGCCAGCAGCGCGCCCTTGACGAGGGCGCGGATCGAGACCCAGTACTTC
J: TRBJ2-1; V: TRBV3-1/TRBV3-2; D: TRBD2; size: NA; CDR3: CASSQDPWEGGQFF; DNA: TGTGCCAGCAGCCAAGATCCGTGGGAGGGAGGGCAGTTCTTC
J: TRBJ1-2; V: TRBV18; D: TRBD1; size: NA; CDR3: CASSPNPRRPGQGGGYTF; DNA: TGTGCCAGCTCACCAAACCCCCGTCGTCCGGGACAGGGTGGTGGCTACACCTTC
J: TRBJ1-2; V: TRBV4-2; D: TRBD1; size: NA; CDR3: CASSQASGGDGFFSYGYTF; DNA: TGTGCCAGCAGCCAAGCGTCAGGGGGCGACGGATTTTTTTCCTATGGCTACACCTTC
J: TRBJ2-3; V: TRBV5-1; D: NA; size: NA; CDR3: CASSLEGIADTQYF; DNA: TGCGCCAGCAGCTTGGAGGGGATCGCAGATACGCAGTATTTT
J: TRBJ2-7; V: TRBV6-5; D: TRBD1; size: NA; CDR3: CASTTGTAKREQYF; DNA: TGTGCCAGCACCACCGGGACAGCTAAACGCGAGCAGTACTTC
J: TRBJ1-1; V: TRBV2; D: NA; size: NA; CDR3: CASSEAPLGGVF; DNA: TGTGCCAGCAGTGAAGCGCCCCTAGGAGGAGTCTTT
J: TRBJ1-1; V: TRBV27; D: NA; size: NA; CDR3: CASNRGREFGTEAFF; DNA: TGTGCCAGCAACCGCGGTCGGGAGTTTGGGACTGAAGCTTTCTTT
J: TRBJ2-3; V: TRBV5-4; D: TRBD1; size: NA; CDR3: CASSPDRGSDTQYF; DNA: TGTGCCAGCAGCCCTGACAGGGGGTCAGATACGCAGTATTTT
J: TRBJ1-2; V: TRBV19; D: NA; size: NA; CDR3: CATSRAGGGYGYTF; DNA: TGTGCCACCTCTCGGGCGGGGGGCGGCTATGGCTACACCTTC
J: TRBJ2-2; V: TRBV27; D: TRBD2; size: NA; CDR3: CASSLMAHSGRDTGELFF; DNA: TGTGCCAGCAGTTTGATGGCCCACAGCGGGAGGGACACCGGGGAGCTGTTTTTT